This T cell receptor beta chain was sequenced in a study of regulatory T cells in long-lasting Graves disease. Broader study findings: Clonotypes that were public and shared totalled 2,500 to 3,500 in persistent patients versus 850 to 1,000 in new patients. TRBV28 was favored in persistent disease, as were TRBJ1-2 and TRBJ2-5.

This clonotype occurred many times. Antigen specificity is unknown. Documented time point: newly diagnosed GD, antithyroid drugs for less than 3 months. PBMCs provided the RNA from which the TCR library was made. The CDR3 is 15 residues long. With 6 bases removed from V and 6 bases from J, the gap between germline ends came to 18 bases. Germline V CDR1 and CDR2: MNHNS, SASEGT. Arm-PCR of CDR3 regions and iRepertoire HTBI primers were used to build TCR beta libraries. MiXCR, run by TCRdb on the multiplex PCR reads, gives a single entry per CDR3 protein. This sample has roughly 440,000 distinct CDR3 sequences; about a sixth occur once, and the top ten carry about 25%. The sample was also linked to a second study, of T cells in Graves' hyperthyroidism and ophthalmopathy. Per that paper: First-round RT-PCR targeting the TCR CDR3 was performed with the HTBI primer set. From stable hyperthyroidism, ophthalmopathy was separated by a 13 V-J model.

The sequences come from peripheral blood mononuclear cells (PBMCs), collected at new diagnosis, from a patient treated with antithyroid drugs. The source of this sequence is a young woman with Graves disease. The rearrangement links TRBV6-1 to TRBJ2-1; no firm D call. The CDR3 sequence is CASRLTTTTANEQFF. In DNA form, the CDR3 reads TGTGCCAGCAGGCTGACAACGACCACCGCCAATGAGCAGTTCTTC.